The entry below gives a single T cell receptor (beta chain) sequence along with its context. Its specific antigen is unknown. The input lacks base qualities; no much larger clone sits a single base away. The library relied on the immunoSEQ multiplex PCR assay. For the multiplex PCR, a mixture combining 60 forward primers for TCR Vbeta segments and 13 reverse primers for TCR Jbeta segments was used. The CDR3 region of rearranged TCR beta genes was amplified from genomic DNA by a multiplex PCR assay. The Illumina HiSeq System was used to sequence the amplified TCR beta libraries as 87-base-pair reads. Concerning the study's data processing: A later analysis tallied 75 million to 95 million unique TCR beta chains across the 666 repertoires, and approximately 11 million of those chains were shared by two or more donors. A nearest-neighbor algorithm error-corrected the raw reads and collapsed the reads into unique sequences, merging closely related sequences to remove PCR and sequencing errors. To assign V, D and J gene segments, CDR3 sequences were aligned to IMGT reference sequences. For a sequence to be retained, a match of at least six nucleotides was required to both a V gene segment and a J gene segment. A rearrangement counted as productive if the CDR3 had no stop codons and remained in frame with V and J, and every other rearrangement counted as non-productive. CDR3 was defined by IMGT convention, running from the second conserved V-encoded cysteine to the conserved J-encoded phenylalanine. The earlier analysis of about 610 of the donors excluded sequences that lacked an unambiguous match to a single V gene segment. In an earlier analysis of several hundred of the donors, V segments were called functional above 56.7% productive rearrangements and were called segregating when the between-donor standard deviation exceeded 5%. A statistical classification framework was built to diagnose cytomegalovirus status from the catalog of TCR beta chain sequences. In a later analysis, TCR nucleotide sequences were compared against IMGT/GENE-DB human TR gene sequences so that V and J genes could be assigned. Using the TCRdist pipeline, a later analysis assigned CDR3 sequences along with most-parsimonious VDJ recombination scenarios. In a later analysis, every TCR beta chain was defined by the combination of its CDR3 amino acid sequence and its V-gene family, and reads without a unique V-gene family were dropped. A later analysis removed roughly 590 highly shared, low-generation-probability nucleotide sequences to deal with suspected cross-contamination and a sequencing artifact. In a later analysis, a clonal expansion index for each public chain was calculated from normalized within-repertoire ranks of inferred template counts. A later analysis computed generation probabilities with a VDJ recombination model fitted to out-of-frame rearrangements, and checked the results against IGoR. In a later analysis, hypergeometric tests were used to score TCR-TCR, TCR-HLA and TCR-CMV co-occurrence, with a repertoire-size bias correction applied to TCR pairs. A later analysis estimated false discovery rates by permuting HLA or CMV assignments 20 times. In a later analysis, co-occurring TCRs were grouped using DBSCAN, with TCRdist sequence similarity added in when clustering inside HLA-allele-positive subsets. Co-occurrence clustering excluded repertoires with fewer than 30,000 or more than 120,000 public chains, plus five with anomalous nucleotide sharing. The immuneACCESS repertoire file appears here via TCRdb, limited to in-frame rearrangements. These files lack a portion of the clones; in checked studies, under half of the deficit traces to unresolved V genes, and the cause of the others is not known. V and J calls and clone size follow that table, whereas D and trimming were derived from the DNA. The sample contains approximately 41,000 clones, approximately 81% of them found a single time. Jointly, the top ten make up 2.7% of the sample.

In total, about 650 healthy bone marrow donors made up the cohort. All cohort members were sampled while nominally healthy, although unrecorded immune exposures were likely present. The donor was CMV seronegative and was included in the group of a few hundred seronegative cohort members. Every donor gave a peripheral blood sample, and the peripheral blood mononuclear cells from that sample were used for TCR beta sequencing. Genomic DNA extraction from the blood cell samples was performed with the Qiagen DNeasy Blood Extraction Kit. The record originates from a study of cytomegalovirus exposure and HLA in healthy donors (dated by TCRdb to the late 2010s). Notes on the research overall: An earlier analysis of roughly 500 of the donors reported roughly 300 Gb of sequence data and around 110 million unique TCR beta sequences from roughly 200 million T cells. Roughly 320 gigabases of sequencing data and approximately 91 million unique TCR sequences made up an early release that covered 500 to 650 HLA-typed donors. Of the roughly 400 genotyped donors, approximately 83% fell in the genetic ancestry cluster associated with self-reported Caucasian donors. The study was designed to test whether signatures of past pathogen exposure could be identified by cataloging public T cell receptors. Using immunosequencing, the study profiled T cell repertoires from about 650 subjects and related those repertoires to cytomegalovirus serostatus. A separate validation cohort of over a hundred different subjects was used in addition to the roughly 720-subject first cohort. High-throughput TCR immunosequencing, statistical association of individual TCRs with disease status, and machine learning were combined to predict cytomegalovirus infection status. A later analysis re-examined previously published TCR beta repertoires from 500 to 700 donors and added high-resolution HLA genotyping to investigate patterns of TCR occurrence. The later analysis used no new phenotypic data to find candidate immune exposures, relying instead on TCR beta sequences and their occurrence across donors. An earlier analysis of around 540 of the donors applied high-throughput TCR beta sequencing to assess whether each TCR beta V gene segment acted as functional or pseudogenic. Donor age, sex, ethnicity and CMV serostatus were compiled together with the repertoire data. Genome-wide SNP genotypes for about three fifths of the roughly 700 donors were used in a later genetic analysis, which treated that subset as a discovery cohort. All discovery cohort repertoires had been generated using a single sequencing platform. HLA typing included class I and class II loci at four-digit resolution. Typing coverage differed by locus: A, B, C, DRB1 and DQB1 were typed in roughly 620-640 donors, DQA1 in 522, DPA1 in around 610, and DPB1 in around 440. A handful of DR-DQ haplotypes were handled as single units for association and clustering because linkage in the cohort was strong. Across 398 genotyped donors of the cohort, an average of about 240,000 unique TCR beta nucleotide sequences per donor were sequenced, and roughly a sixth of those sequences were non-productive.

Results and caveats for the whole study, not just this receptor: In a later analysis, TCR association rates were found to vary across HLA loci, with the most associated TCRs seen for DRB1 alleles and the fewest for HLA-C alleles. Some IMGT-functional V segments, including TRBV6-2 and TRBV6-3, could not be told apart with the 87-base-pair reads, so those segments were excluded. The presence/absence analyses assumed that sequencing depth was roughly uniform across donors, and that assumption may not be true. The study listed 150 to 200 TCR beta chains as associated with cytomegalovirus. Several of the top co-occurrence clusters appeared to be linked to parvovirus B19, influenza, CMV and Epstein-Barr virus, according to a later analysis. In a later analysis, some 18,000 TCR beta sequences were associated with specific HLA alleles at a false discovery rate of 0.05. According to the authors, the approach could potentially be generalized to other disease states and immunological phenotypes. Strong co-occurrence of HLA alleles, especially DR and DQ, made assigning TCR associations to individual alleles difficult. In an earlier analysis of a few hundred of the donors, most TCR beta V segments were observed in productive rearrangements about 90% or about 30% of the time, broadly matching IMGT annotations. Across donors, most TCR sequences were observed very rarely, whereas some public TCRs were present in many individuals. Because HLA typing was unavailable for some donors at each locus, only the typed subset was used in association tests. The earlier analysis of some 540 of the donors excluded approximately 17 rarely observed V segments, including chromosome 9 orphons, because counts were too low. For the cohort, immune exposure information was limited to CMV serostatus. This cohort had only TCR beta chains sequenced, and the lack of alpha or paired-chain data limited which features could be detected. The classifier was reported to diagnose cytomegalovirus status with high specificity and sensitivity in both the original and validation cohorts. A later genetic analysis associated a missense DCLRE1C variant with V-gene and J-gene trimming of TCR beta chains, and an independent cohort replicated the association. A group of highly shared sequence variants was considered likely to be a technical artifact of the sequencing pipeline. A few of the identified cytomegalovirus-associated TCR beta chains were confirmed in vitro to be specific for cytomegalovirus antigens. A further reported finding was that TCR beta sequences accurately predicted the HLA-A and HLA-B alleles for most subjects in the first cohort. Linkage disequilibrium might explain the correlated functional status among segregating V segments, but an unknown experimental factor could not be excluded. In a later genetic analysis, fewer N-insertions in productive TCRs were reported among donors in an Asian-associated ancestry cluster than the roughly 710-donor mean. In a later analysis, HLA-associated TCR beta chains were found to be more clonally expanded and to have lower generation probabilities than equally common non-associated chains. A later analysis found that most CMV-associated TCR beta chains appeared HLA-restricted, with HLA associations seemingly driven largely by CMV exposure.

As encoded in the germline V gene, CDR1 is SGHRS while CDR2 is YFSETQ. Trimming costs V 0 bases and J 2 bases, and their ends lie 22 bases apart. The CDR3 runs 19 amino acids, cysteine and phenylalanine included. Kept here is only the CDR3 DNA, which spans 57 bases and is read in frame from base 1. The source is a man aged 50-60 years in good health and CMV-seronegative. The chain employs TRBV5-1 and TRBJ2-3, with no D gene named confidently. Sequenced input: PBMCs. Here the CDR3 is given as CASSLAFSRSTIPTDTQYF. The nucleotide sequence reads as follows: TGCGCCAGCAGCTTGGCCTTTTCCAGAAGTACAATTCCCACAGATACGCAGTATTTT.